The rows below give T cell receptor beta chains drawn from one sample of a study of shared clonotypes between healthy human individuals. Here immunoSEQ multiplex PCR was the method, and the copy in TCRdb shows in-frame clones only, minus some. The sample lists around 500,000 clones, roughly 80% seen once, with 10% to 15% in the top ten. Sequencing was carried out using PBMCs. Receptors originate from a woman aged 40 to 50 in good health. Some clones in this sample may be carry-over from other donors' samples. Both conserved end residues are part of each CDR3. A D gene is named only where the DNA matches it firmly. Some rows have no size entry. The others give once, few or many, or a class for an expanded clone.

TGTGCCACCAATAGCGGGACCGGGGAGCTGTTTTTT,CATNSGTGELFF,TRBJ2-2,few,TRBD2,TRBV19
TGTGCCAGTAGTATAGCTGTGGAAGAGACCCAGTACTTC,CASSIAVEETQYF,TRBJ2-5,.,.,TRBV19
TGTGCCAGCTCACCGGGACAGGGAGGGTCTGAGCAGTTCTTC,CASSPGQGGSEQFF,TRBJ2-1,.,TRBD1,TRBV18
TGCGCCAGCAGCTTGATCCCCAGGGGGGGCTACAATGAGCAGTTCTTC,CASSLIPRGGYNEQFF,TRBJ2-1,.,.,TRBV5-1
TGTGCCTGGAGACAGGGGGCGAAAAAACTGTTTTTT,CAWRQGAKKLFF,TRBJ1-4,.,TRBD1,TRBV30
TGTGCCAGCAGCTTATCGACGTCTGGAAACACCATATATTTT,CASSLSTSGNTIYF,TRBJ1-3,.,.,TRBV7-8
TGCGCCAGCAGCGTCAGACAGGGGGCGACTACAAATGGCTACACCTTC,CASSVRQGATTNGYTF,TRBJ1-2,.,TRBD1,TRBV5-1
TGCGCCAGCAGCTTGGCCCACGGGGACACTGAAGCTTTCTTT,CASSLAHGDTEAFF,TRBJ1-1,many,.,TRBV5-1
TGTGCCTGGGGGGCTCTCGGCTACACCTTC,CAWGALGYTF,TRBJ1-2,.,.,TRBV30
TGTGCCTGGAGTGGGGAGCCGCTAGCGGGATCTGAGCAGTTCTTC,CAWSGEPLAGSEQFF,TRBJ2-1,many,TRBD2,TRBV30
TGTGCCTGGGGGACCGGGACAGGTGATTACGAGCAGTACTTC,CAWGTGTGDYEQYF,TRBJ2-7,.,TRBD1,TRBV30
TGCAGCGTTGGCCCTAGCGGCACAGATACGCAGTATTTT,CSVGPSGTDTQYF,TRBJ2-3,.,.,TRBV29-1
TGCGCCAGCAGCCCAATACCCACAGGGCGCTCCTACGAGCAGTACTTC,CASSPIPTGRSYEQYF,TRBJ2-7,.,.,TRBV4-1
TGCAGCGCTCTCAGGGGAAATGAGCAGTTCTTC,CSALRGNEQFF,TRBJ2-1,.,.,TRBV29-1
TGTGCCAGTAGTCCTCCCTTAAATAGGGAGGCCTACAATGAGCAGTTCTTC,CASSPPLNREAYNEQFF,TRBJ2-1,many,.,TRBV19
TGTGCCATCACTCGGGACAGGGAAGAGACCCAGTACTTC,CAITRDREETQYF,TRBJ2-5,.,TRBD1,TRBV10-3
TGTGCCAGTAGTATTCGGGGGACAGGGGGCTACAATGAGCAGTTCTTC,CASSIRGTGGYNEQFF,TRBJ2-1,.,TRBD1,TRBV19
TGTGCCAGCTTTCCGGGACAAACGACGGGTGAGCAGTTCTTC,CASFPGQTTGEQFF,TRBJ2-1,.,.,TRBV18
TGTGCCACCTCTCCCGCGGTTGGAAACACCATATATTTT,CATSPAVGNTIYF,TRBJ1-3,many,.,TRBV6-6
TGTGCCAGCAGTGTTCGACAGACAATGAACACTGAAGCTTTCTTT,CASSVRQTMNTEAFF,TRBJ1-1,.,.,TRBV2
TGTGCCAGTAGTCTACGGACAGGGGCGTACTACGAGCAGTACTTC,CASSLRTGAYYEQYF,TRBJ2-7,many,TRBD1,TRBV19
TGTGCCAGCAGCCTTCGACGGGGGACTAATGAAAAACTGTTTTTT,CASSLRRGTNEKLFF,TRBJ1-4,.,.,TRBV7-2
TGTGCCAGCAGGAGACAGGGGTACGAGCAGTACTTC,CASRRQGYEQYF,TRBJ2-7,.,TRBD1,TRBV2
TGTGCCAGTAGTCTTGGGGGGCGTCAAGAGACCCAGTACTTC,CASSLGGRQETQYF,TRBJ2-5,.,.,TRBV19
TGTGCCACCAGCAGAGATGAGTATTATCAGCCCCAGCATTTT,CATSRDEYYQPQHF,TRBJ1-5,.,.,TRBV15
TGTGCCAGCAGCCCCATAATGCGGCGAGGGGACTACGAGCAGTACTTC,CASSPIMRRGDYEQYF,TRBJ2-7,.,.,TRBV11-2
TGCGCCAGCAGCTGGGGGACAGGGGGCACCGGGGAGCTGTTTTTT,CASSWGTGGTGELFF,TRBJ2-2,few,TRBD1,TRBV5-1
TGTGCCAGCTCACTCGGACAGACGAACACCGGGGAGCTGTTTTTT,CASSLGQTNTGELFF,TRBJ2-2,.,.,TRBV18
TGTGCCAGCAGCGGCTCTGGGGCAGGGGTAGTTGGCAATGAGCAGTTCTTC,CASSGSGAGVVGNEQFF,TRBJ2-1,.,.,TRBV9
TGTGCCAGCAGCCCCGACAGGGAAGACGAGCAGTACTTC,CASSPDREDEQYF,TRBJ2-7,.,TRBD1,TRBV7-6